This T cell receptor beta chain was retrieved from a study of T cell responses to AZD1222 COVID-19 vaccine. Measured with immunoSEQ multiplex PCR; TCRdb has only the in-frame clones, and not every one. The data hold about 150,000 clones, with about nine tenths observed a single time. CDR3 length: 15 residues. V lost 6 bases and J lost 4; bases outside the gene matches: 8. In germline, CDR1 is SGHTA, CDR2 FQGTGA. Broader study findings: Mostly white British, mostly female donors; authors suggested clonal diversity may be underestimated.

A remark on this clone: Its antigen remains unknown.

The receptor comes from an adult in good health. Sequences were derived from peripheral blood, sampled on day 0 of MenACWY control vaccination. This chain connects TRBV7-3 to TRBJ2-3, with 9 bases that match TRBD2. CDR3 amino acids: CASSWRGGLADTQYF. The DNA for the CDR3 is TGTGCCAGCAGTTGGCGGGGGGGCCTGGCAGATACGCAGTATTTT. The full variable domain, rest sourced from reference TRBV7-3 and TRBJ2-3, is GAGVSQTPSNKVTEKGKYVELRCDPISGHTALYWYRQSLGQGPEFLIYFQGTGAADDSGLPNDRFFAVRPEGSVSTLKIQRTERGDSAVYLCASSWRGGLADTQYFGPGTRLTVL.